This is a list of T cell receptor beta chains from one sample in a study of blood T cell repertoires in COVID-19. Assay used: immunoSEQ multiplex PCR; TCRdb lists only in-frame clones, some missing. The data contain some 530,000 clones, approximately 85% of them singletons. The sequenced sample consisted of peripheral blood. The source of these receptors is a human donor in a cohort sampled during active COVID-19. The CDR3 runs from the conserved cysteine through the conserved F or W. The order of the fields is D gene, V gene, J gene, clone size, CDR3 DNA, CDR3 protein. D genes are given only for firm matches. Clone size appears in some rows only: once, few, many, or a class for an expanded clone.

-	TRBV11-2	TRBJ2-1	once	TGTGCCAGCAGCTTAGACGCTATAGCCTACAATGAGCAGTTCTTC	CASSLDAIAYNEQFF
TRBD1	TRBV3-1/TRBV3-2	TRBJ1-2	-	TGTGCCAGCAGCCAAGACCTGGACAGGACCGATGGCTACACCTTC	CASSQDLDRTDGYTF
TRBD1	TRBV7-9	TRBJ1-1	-	TGTGCCAGCAGCTTCGGGGACAGGGGCTCTGAAGCTTTCTTT	CASSFGDRGSEAFF
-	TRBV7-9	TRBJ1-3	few	TGTGCCAGCGGGGGGTCTGGAAACACCATATATTTT	CASGGSGNTIYF
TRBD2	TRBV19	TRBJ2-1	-	TGTGCCAGTAGTATACTTCTCGGGACTAGCGGGAGTTCCGAGCAGTTCTTC	CASSILLGTSGSSEQFF
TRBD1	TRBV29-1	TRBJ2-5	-	TGCAGCGTTGAAGACCCCCGGGACAGCATGGGGGAGACCCAGTACTTC	CSVEDPRDSMGETQYF
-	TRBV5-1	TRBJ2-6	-	TGCGCCAGCAGCTTGACAGTGACCTCTGGGGCCAACGTCCTGACTTTC	CASSLTVTSGANVLTF
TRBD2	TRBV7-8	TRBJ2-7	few	TGTGCCAGCAGCTTCGGGGCTAGCGGGGATCCCTACGAGCAGTACTTC	CASSFGASGDPYEQYF
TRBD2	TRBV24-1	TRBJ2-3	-	TGTGCCACCACCTCCGGGACTAGCGGCACAGATACGCAGTATTTT	CATTSGTSGTDTQYF
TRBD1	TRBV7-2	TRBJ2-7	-	TGTGCCAGCAGCTTAACGAGGGACAGGGAGTACGAGCAGTACTTC	CASSLTRDREYEQYF
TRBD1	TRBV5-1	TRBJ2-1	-	TGCGCCAGCAGCCTCCGGGACAGGGGCTACAATGAGCAGTTCTTC	CASSLRDRGYNEQFF
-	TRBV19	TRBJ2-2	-	TGTGCCAGTAGTTTACCAACAGGGAAGCCGAACACCGGGGAGCTGTTTTTT	CASSLPTGKPNTGELFF
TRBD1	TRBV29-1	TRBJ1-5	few	TGCAGCGTTGAAGAGGCCTCCTACAGGGGGCGCGGTCAGCCCCAGCATTTT	CSVEEASYRGRGQPQHF
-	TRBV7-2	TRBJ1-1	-	TGTGCCAGCAGCTTAATGGGCCGGTCAATGAACACTGAAGCTTTCTTT	CASSLMGRSMNTEAFF
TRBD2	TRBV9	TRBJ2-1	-	TGTGCCAGCAGCCTGCGACTAGCGGGAGTCGATGAGCAGTTCTTC	CASSLRLAGVDEQFF
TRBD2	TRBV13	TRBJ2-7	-	TGTGCCAGCAGCCGTAGCGGGAGGAGCTCCTACGAGCAGTACTTC	CASSRSGRSSYEQYF
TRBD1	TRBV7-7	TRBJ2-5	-	TGTGCTAGCAGCTTCCGGACAGGGGCGCCGAGGGAGACCCAGTACTTC	CASSFRTGAPRETQYF
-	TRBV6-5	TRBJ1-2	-	TGTGCCAGCGGAGGAGGGAATTACTATGGCTACACCTTC	CASGGGNYYGYTF
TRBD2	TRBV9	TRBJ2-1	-	TGTGCCAGCAGCGTAGCACCTCTTGGAGCGGGGAGGCAGTTCTTC	CASSVAPLGAGRQFF
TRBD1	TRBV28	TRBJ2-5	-	TGTGCCAGCAGTAAGACAGGGGGCAGGGAGACCCAGTACTTC	CASSKTGGRETQYF
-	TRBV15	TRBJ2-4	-	TGTGCCACCTCGTTCGGAGCACGCATTCAGTACTTC	CATSFGARIQYF
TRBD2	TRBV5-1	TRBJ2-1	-	TGCGCCAGCAGCTTGGTGGGACTAGCGGGAGGAAATGAGCAGTTCTTC	CASSLVGLAGGNEQFF
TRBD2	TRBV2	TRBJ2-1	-	TGTGCCAGCAGTCAACTAGCGGGAGGGAGGGGCCAATCCAATGAGCAGTTCTTC	CASSQLAGGRGQSNEQFF
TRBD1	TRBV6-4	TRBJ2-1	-	TGTGCCAGCAGTGCGCCGGGACAGGGGGCGGTTGAGCAGTTCTTC	CASSAPGQGAVEQFF
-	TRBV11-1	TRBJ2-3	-	TGTGCCAGCAGCTTACGAGGGGGTGCATCAGATACGCAGTATTTT	CASSLRGGASDTQYF
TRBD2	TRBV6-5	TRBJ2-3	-	TGTGCCAGTGGAGGGAGCGGGAGGGACACAGATACGCAGTATTTT	CASGGSGRDTDTQYF
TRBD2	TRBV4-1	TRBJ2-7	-	TGCGCCAGCAGCCCTACTAGCGGGAACGAGCAGTACTTC	CASSPTSGNEQYF
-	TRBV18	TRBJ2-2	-	TGTGCCAGCTCACCTCCGGGCGGGGAGCTGTTTTTT	CASSPPGGELFF
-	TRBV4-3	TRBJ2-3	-	TGCGCCAGCAGCCTTTTTGGCGGTAGCACAGATACGCAGTATTTT	CASSLFGGSTDTQYF
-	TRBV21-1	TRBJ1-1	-	TGTGCCAGCAGCAAAGGCGGGCCCGGGACATCGAACACTGAAGCTTTCTTT	CASSKGGPGTSNTEAFF
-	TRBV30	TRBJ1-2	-	TGTGCCTGGAGCTCCTGGACAGAGCACTATGGCTACACCTTC	CAWSSWTEHYGYTF
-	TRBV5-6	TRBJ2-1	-	TGTGCCAGCAGTCCTACCCGGGATGAGCAGTTCTTC	CASSPTRDEQFF
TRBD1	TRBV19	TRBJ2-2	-	TGTGCCAGTAGCTGGACAGGGGGATTTACCGGGGAGCTGTTTTTT	CASSWTGGFTGELFF
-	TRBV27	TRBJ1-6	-	TGTGCCAGCAGTTTGCGCTGGGGCACCTATAATTCACCCCTCCACTTT	CASSLRWGTYNSPLHF
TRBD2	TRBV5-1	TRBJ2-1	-	TGCGCCAGCAGCCTCGGACTAGCGGGAGGGGATGAGCAGTTCTTC	CASSLGLAGGDEQFF
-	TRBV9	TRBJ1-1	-	TGTGCCAGCAGCGTTTCTCCCGGGACAGAAGCTTTCTTT	CASSVSPGTEAFF
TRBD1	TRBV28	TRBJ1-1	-	TGTGCCAGCTCCGGGGGGACAGGTCAAATGAACACTGAAGCTTTCTTT	CASSGGTGQMNTEAFF
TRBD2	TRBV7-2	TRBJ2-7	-	TGTGCCAGCAGCCTAAGGACTAGCGGGAGTAGGTACGAGCAGTACTTC	CASSLRTSGSRYEQYF
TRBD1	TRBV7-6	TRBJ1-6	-	TGTGCCAGCAGCTTAAATGACAGGGTTAATTCACCCCTCCACTTT	CASSLNDRVNSPLHF
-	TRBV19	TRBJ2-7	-	TGTGCCAGTAGTAGGACAGCGAGTGGCCCCTACGAGCAGTACTTC	CASSRTASGPYEQYF